These T cell receptor beta chains were read from a single sample in a study of shared clonotypes between healthy human individuals. TCRdb's copy holds only in-frame clones and misses some; the assay was immunoSEQ multiplex PCR. Among about 800,000 clones, 90% to 98% were seen once, and the ten largest hold about 0.25%. Sequencing was done on a sample of naive CD8+ T cells sorted from blood. The receptors come from a man younger than 40 in good health. Each CDR3 is given with its conserved first and last residue. The D gene is left open where the match is weak. The size field is filled for only some rows; it gives once, few, many or a size class.

TRBJ2-3	TRBV7-9	TRBD1	-	CASRGTGSTDTQYF	TGTGCCAGCAGAGGGACAGGGTCCACAGATACGCAGTATTTT
TRBJ1-1	TRBV6-4	-	once	CASSAQGIGGTEAFF	TGTGCCAGCAGTGCTCAGGGGATAGGGGGCACTGAAGCTTTCTTT
TRBJ1-2	TRBV7-9	-	-	CASSLKVNYGYTF	TGTGCCAGCAGCTTAAAAGTTAACTATGGCTACACCTTC
TRBJ1-1	TRBV7-6	TRBD1	once	CASSHGQGRNTEAFF	TGTGCCAGCAGCCACGGACAGGGTAGAAACACTGAAGCTTTCTTT
TRBJ2-7	TRBV5-4	-	-	CASSFSGYEQYF	TGTGCCAGCAGCTTTTCAGGGTACGAGCAGTACTTC
TRBJ1-2	TRBV6-1	TRBD1	-	CASRDQNRDRAGYTF	TGTGCCAGCAGGGATCAAAACCGGGACAGGGCGGGCTACACCTTC
TRBJ2-5	TRBV11-2	TRBD2	once	CASSLSGGTPILGQYF	TGTGCCAGCAGCTTATCGGGGGGGACGCCTATCTTGGGCCAGTACTTC
TRBJ2-7	TRBV11-3	-	-	CASNLSRRVEQYF	TGTGCCAGCAACCTTAGTAGGCGCGTCGAGCAGTACTTC
TRBJ2-7	TRBV4-3	TRBD1	-	CASSPGQSAGYEQYF	TGCGCCAGCAGCCCGGGACAGTCGGCGGGCTACGAGCAGTACTTC
TRBJ1-1	TRBV28	-	-	CASSFNTEAFF	TGTGCCAGCAGTTTCAACACTGAAGCTTTCTTT
TRBJ2-5	TRBV7-2	-	-	CASSLGWGRGETQYF	TGTGCCAGCAGCCTCGGTTGGGGGCGCGGAGAGACCCAGTACTTC
TRBJ1-5	TRBV27	-	-	CASSYTGNIDQPQHF	TGTGCCAGCAGTTATACAGGGAACATCGATCAGCCCCAGCATTTT
TRBJ1-4	TRBV25-1	-	-	CASSVGGQGGEKLFF	TGTGCCAGCAGTGTGGGGGGGCAGGGCGGTGAAAAACTGTTTTTT
TRBJ2-7	TRBV7-6	-	-	CASSTRTNAYEQYF	TGTGCCAGCAGCACCCGGACTAATGCCTACGAGCAGTACTTC
TRBJ1-5	TRBV4-1	-	-	CASSPQSRSNQPQHF	TGCGCCAGCAGCCCGCAATCTCGGAGCAATCAGCCCCAGCATTTT
TRBJ2-7	TRBV7-6	TRBD1	-	CASSPQGAPYEQYF	TGTGCCAGCAGCCCCCAGGGGGCCCCCTACGAGCAGTACTTC
TRBJ2-3	TRBV7-9	-	once	CASSRTTTRDTQYF	TGTGCCAGCAGCCGGACAACGACTCGAGATACGCAGTATTTT
TRBJ2-1	TRBV2	-	-	CASIYNEQFF	TGTGCCAGCATTTACAATGAGCAGTTCTTC
TRBJ2-7	TRBV7-6	-	-	CASSSRVLSYEQYF	TGTGCCAGCAGCTCCCGGGTTCTCTCCTACGAGCAGTACTTC
TRBJ1-1	TRBV19	TRBD1	once	CATTGVNTEAFF	TGTGCCACCACAGGGGTTAACACTGAAGCTTTCTTT
TRBJ1-1	TRBV7-9	-	-	CASSIALGTEAFF	TGTGCCAGCAGTATAGCGTTAGGCACTGAAGCTTTCTTT
TRBJ2-3	TRBV28	-	-	CASSPQLDTDTQYF	TGTGCCAGCAGCCCCCAGTTAGACACAGATACGCAGTATTTT
TRBJ2-7	TRBV7-9	-	-	CASSLSDRSYEQYF	TGTGCCAGCAGCCTTTCGGACCGCTCCTACGAGCAGTACTTC
TRBJ2-2	TRBV13	-	-	CASSSPLRPEGELFF	TGTGCCAGCAGCTCCCCCTTACGACCCGAAGGGGAGCTGTTTTTT
TRBJ2-3	TRBV7-3	TRBD2	-	CASSSPLIRVSGNTDTQYF	TGTGCCAGCAGCAGCCCACTTATAAGGGTGAGCGGGAACACAGATACGCAGTATTTT
TRBJ2-1	TRBV28	TRBD2	-	CASILGLGYNEQFF	TGTGCCAGCATCCTGGGACTAGGGTACAATGAGCAGTTCTTC
TRBJ2-2	TRBV6-6	-	-	CATVFFGELFF	TGTGCCACCGTTTTTTTCGGGGAGCTGTTTTTT
TRBJ2-1	TRBV11-3	TRBD2	-	CASSPTGLAGNEQFF	TGTGCCAGCAGCCCAACCGGACTAGCGGGAAATGAGCAGTTCTTC
TRBJ2-1	TRBV9	TRBD1	-	CASSVASVIVDRGHGEQFF	TGTGCCAGCAGCGTAGCTTCAGTAATTGTGGACAGGGGGCATGGTGAGCAGTTCTTC
TRBJ1-1	TRBV5-1	-	-	CASSLGPGDTEAFF	TGCGCCAGCAGCTTGGGTCCAGGGGACACTGAAGCTTTCTTT
TRBJ2-2	TRBV7-3	-	-	CASGLSSDTGELFF	TGTGCCAGCGGGCTATCTAGCGACACCGGGGAGCTGTTTTTT
TRBJ1-4	TRBV7-6	-	-	CASSSSYDRTAKLFF	TGTGCCAGCAGCTCCAGCTACGACAGGACAGCGAAACTGTTTTTT
TRBJ2-2	TRBV19	-	-	CASSRSGGIGELFF	TGTGCCAGTAGTCGATCGGGTGGGATCGGGGAGCTGTTTTTT
TRBJ2-2	TRBV10-2	-	-	CASSDPGELFF	TGCGCCAGCTCGGACCCCGGGGAGCTGTTTTTT
TRBJ2-7	TRBV7-6	TRBD1	-	CASSLGTGPSSYEQYF	TGTGCCAGCAGCCTAGGGACAGGACCAAGCTCCTACGAGCAGTACTTC
TRBJ1-1	TRBV5-1	-	-	CASSLTGRVTEAFF	TGCGCCAGCAGCTTGACAGGGAGGGTCACTGAAGCTTTCTTT
TRBJ1-5	TRBV30	-	-	CAWSLGDGQPQHF	TGTGCCTGGAGTCTAGGGGACGGTCAGCCCCAGCATTTT
TRBJ2-7	TRBV11-2	TRBD1	-	CASSFGQGKFYEQYF	TGTGCCAGCAGCTTCGGACAGGGGAAATTCTACGAGCAGTACTTC